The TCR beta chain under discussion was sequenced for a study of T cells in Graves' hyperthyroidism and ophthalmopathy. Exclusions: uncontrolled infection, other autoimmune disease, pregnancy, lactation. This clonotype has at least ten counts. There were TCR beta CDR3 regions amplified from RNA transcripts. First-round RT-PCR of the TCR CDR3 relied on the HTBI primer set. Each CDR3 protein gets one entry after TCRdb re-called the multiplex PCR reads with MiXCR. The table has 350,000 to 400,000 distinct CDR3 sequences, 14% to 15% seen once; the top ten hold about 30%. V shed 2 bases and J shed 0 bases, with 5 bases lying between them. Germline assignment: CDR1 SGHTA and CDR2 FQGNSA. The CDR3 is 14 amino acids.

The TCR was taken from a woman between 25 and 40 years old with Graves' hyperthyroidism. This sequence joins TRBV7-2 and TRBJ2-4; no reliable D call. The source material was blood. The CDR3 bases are TGTGCCAGCAGCTTAAGACTAGCCAAAAACATTCAGTACTTC. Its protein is CASSLRLAKNIQYF.